The 27 T cell receptor beta chains presented below share a single source sample, sequenced in a study of cytomegalovirus exposure and HLA in healthy donors. The study ran its PCR with 60 Vbeta and 13 Jbeta primers. Sequencing was performed with immunoSEQ multiplex PCR; in TCRdb, only in-frame clones are kept and a portion is missing. The data show about 190,000 clones, approximately 83% seen once. The sample was PBMCs. The receptors originated from a boy under 10 years old in good health and CMV-seronegative.

The chain uses TRBV7-6 and TRBJ2-5, with 11 bases that match TRBD2. The CDR3 runs to 13 residues. The V segment lost 4 bases and the J segment 7 bases; nucleotides outside the gene matches: 2. Germline V CDR1 and CDR2: SGHVS, FNYEAQ. In nucleotides, the CDR3 is TGTGCCAGCAGCTCTAGCGGGGGGAGGACCCAGTACTTC. This encodes CASSSSGGRTQYF.

The chain links TRBV5-1 to TRBJ2-1; a possible D gene is TRBD1 (6 bases). Trimming cost V 3 bases and J 7 bases, with 14 bases left between them. This CDR3 comprises 14 residues. Germline V gene sequence: CDR1 SGHRS, CDR2 YFSETQ. The CDR3: CASSSSSTGNEQFF. As DNA, the CDR3 is TGCGCCAGCAGCTCCTCCTCCACAGGGAATGAGCAGTTCTTC.

V gene TRBV19 combines with J gene TRBJ1-5; 7 bases are shared with TRBD1. This CDR3 has 15 residues. V was clipped by 7 bases and J by 2 bases; unmatched bases: 8. Germline values: CDR1 LNHDA, CDR2 SQIVND (reference sequence). CDR3 bases: TGTGCCAGTACCGACGACAGGGCGGGCAATCAGCCCCAGCATTTT. It is translated as CASTDDRAGNQPQHF.

V gene TRBV7-6 combines with J gene TRBJ2-1; 10 nucleotides agree with TRBD2. Germline trimming cut 5 bases from V and 7 bases from J; bases unmatched to any gene: 5. The CDR3 is 14 residues long. Per the germline V gene, CDR1 is SGHVS and CDR2 is FNYEAQ. In nucleotides, the CDR3 is TGTGCCAGCAGCCCGGGACTAGCGCCAAATGAGCAGTTCTTC. It is translated as CASSPGLAPNEQFF.

The chain couples TRBV5-1 to TRBJ1-1, with D tentatively TRBD1 (5 bases). Per germline, CDR1 SGHRS and CDR2 YFSETQ. CDR3 length: 14 residues. The V end lost 0 bases, the J end lost 5 bases, and 11 bases lay between the germline ends. CDR3 sequence: CASSLEFAGTEAFF. Written as DNA, the CDR3 is TGCGCCAGCAGCTTGGAGTTTGCAGGGACTGAAGCTTTCTTT.

The V gene is TRBV25-1, the J gene TRBJ1-1; D is unclear. The CDR3 consists of 13 residues. Germline lookup yields CDR1 MGHDK and CDR2 SYGVNS. V was shortened by 7 bases and J by 5 bases, with 14 bases between the two germline ends. For the CDR3, the DNA is TGTGCCAGCAAAGACGAGATGAGGACTGAAGCTTTCTTT. Translated, it gives CASKDEMRTEAFF.

This clone was observed a single time. V is TRBV9 and J is TRBJ1-2, with 7 bases matching TRBD1. Germline V gene lookup returns CDR1 SGDLS and CDR2 YYNGEE. This CDR3 spans 16 amino acids. V was pared by 4 bases and J by 2 bases, with 11 bases of the junction left unmatched. This CDR3 is CASSTSSVQGNYGYTF. The CDR3 DNA reads TGTGCCAGCAGCACCTCCTCTGTACAGGGGAACTATGGCTACACCTTC.

The chain carries TRBV5-6 and TRBJ2-3; TRBD2 agrees at 7 bases. This CDR3 region has 15 residues. V gave up 4 bases and J gave up 1 base; unmatched junction bases: 6. The V gene's germline CDR1 is SGHDT and CDR2 YYEEEE. The DNA of the CDR3 is TGTGCCAGCAGCCTGGGGACTACACGCACAGATACGCAGTATTTT. Translating it yields CASSLGTTRTDTQYF. The full variable domain, rest sourced from reference TRBV5-6 and TRBJ2-3, is DAGVTQSPTHLIKTRGQQVTLRCSPKSGHDTVSWYQQALGQGPQFIFQYYEEEERQRGNFPDRFSGHQFPNYSSELNVNALLLGDSALYLCASSLGTTRTDTQYFGPGTRLTVL.

The chain uses TRBV6-5 and TRBJ1-5; TRBD1 might be the D (6 bases). CDR3 length equals 13 residues. Per the germline V gene, CDR1 is MNHEY and CDR2 is SVGAGI. The V end lost 6 bases, the J end lost 3 bases, and 9 bases lay between the germline ends. CDR3 coding DNA: TGTGCCAGCAGGAAGGGGGTCAATCAGCCCCAGCATTTT. Translated: CASRKGVNQPQHF.

This chain links TRBV5-4 with TRBJ2-3, with no clear D. CDR1 and CDR2 (germline): SGHNT, YYREEE (reference sequence). Trimming left V 5 bases short and J 2 bases short, with 9 bases between. CDR3 size: 13 residues. This CDR3 reads CASRPYFTDTQYF. The DNA for the CDR3 is TGTGCCAGCAGGCCCTATTTCACAGATACGCAGTATTTT.

The gene calls are TRBV29-1 and TRBJ2-3; the D gene is possibly TRBD1 (5 bases). This CDR3 spans 16 amino acids. With 6 bases removed from V and 0 bases from J, the gap between germline ends came to 19 bases. In germline, CDR1 is SQVTM, CDR2 ANQGSEA. CDR3: CSVSPKGDFSTDTQYF. In nucleotides, the CDR3 is TGCAGCGTCTCCCCGAAAGGGGATTTTAGCACAGATACGCAGTATTTT.

The chain recombines TRBV4-2 with TRBJ2-7, with no clear D. Trimming pared 0 bases from V and 0 bases from J, leaving 6 bases between. Germline V gene lookup returns CDR1 LGHNA and CDR2 YNFKEQ. This CDR3 region has 14 residues. As DNA, the CDR3 is TGTGCCAGCAGCCAAGAGCCAGTCTCCTACGAGCAGTACTTC. The encoded protein is CASSQEPVSYEQYF.

V gene TRBV27 combines with J gene TRBJ2-7; 8 bases line up with TRBD2. Unmatched junction bases numbered 10, after V lost 5 bases and J lost 7 bases. CDR1 is MNHEY, CDR2 SMNVEV, per germline (reference sequence). This CDR3 contains 14 residues. CDR3 coding DNA: TGTGCCAGCAGTAACTCCGGGAGGGTAAAGGAGCAGTACTTC. This codes for CASSNSGRVKEQYF.

In its sample, this clone was seen a few times. The chain recombines TRBV6-1 with TRBJ2-7, with 8 bases that match TRBD2. CDR1 and CDR2 (germline): MNHNS, SASEGT. The CDR3 has 14 amino acids. Trimming removed 8 bases from V and 4 bases from J; junction bases left unmatched: 10. CDR3 sequence: CASSEAGALYEQYF. Written as DNA, the CDR3 is TGTGCCAGCTCTGAAGCGGGAGCGCTGTACGAGCAGTACTTC.

The gene calls are TRBV29-1 and TRBJ2-1, with D unresolved. With 3 bases removed from V and 3 bases from J, the gap between germline ends came to 9 bases. The germline CDR1 and CDR2 sequences are SQVTM and ANQGSEA. The CDR3 extends over 13 amino acids. CDR3 sequence: CSVEAEVYNEQFF. In DNA, the CDR3 is TGCAGCGTTGAGGCGGAAGTCTACAATGAGCAGTTCTTC.

This rearrangement joins TRBV11-2 to TRBJ1-4, with 9 bases lining up with TRBD1. With V trimmed by 5 bases and J by 4 bases, 5 bases remained unmatched. Germline V gene lookup returns CDR1 SGHAT and CDR2 FQNNGV. The CDR3 covers 15 residues. For the CDR3, the DNA is TGTGCCAGCAGCGTCCCGGGACAGGGTAATGAAAAACTGTTTTTT. Its protein is CASSVPGQGNEKLFF.

V and J are TRBV29-1 and TRBJ2-2; D remains ambiguous. The CDR3 loop spans 13 amino acids. Between the trimmed V and J ends, which lost 4 bases and 5 bases, there was a span of 11 bases. CDR1 is SQVTM and CDR2 is ANQGSEA in the germline V gene. This CDR3 is CSVGRFDTGELFF. For the CDR3, the DNA is TGCAGCGTTGGCCGGTTTGATACCGGGGAGCTGTTTTTT.

The chain employs TRBV7-2 and TRBJ2-7; D might be TRBD2 (6 bases). Germline CDR1 SGHTA, CDR2 FQGNSA. The ends were cut back, 5 bases at V and 0 bases at J, with 17 bases in the middle. The CDR3 totals 16 residues. CDR3 sequence: CASSPSGGSISYEQYF. For the CDR3, the DNA is TGTGCCAGCAGCCCCTCCGGGGGTTCAATCTCCTACGAGCAGTACTTC. Variable domain in full (rest from reference TRBV7-2 and TRBJ2-7): GAGVSQSPSNKVTEKGKDVELRCDPISGHTALYWYRQSLGQGLEFLIYFQGNSAPDKSGLPSDRFSAERTGGSVSTLTIQRTQQEDSAVYLCASSPSGGSISYEQYFGPGTRLTVT.

The chain is built from TRBV6-1 and TRBJ2-7, with D perhaps matching TRBD1 (6 bases). CDR3 length equals 14 residues. V was clipped by 7 bases and J by 1 base, with 14 bases between them. Germline lookup yields CDR1 MNHNS and CDR2 SASEGT. CDR3: CASTWQGISYEQYF. The CDR3, as DNA: TGTGCCAGCACCTGGCAGGGGATTTCCTACGAGCAGTACTTC.

The genes are TRBV18 and TRBJ1-5; no clear D gene. Trimming removed 3 bases at V and 5 bases at J, with 11 bases between. The CDR3 is made up of 14 amino acids. Germline CDR1 reads KGHSH; CDR2 reads LQKENI. The CDR3: CASSPAGGDQPQHF. CDR3 sequence (DNA): TGTGCCAGCTCACCGGCTGGCGGTGATCAGCCCCAGCATTTT. Supplemented by reference TRBV18 and TRBJ1-5, the full variable domain reads NAGVMQNPRHLVRRRGQEARLRCSPMKGHSHVYWYRQLPEEGLKFMVYLQKENIIDESGMPKERFSAEFPKEGPSILRIQQVVRGDSAAYFCASSPAGGDQPQHFGDGTRLSIL.

This chain joins TRBV6-5 and TRBJ2-1; possible D gene TRBD1, 6 bases. The CDR3 has 15 amino acids. The V gene lost 5 bases and the J gene lost 2 bases, with 13 bases spanning the gap. Germline CDR1 is MNHEY and CDR2 is SVGAGI. The CDR3 sequence: CASSPQTGTYNEQFF. Written as DNA, the CDR3 is TGTGCCAGCAGTCCCCAGACAGGTACCTACAATGAGCAGTTCTTC.

This sequence joins TRBV5-6 and TRBJ1-2; 7 positions agree with TRBD1. CDR1 is SGHDT and CDR2 is YYEEEE in the germline V gene. J was trimmed by 2 bases and V by 4 bases; bases with no gene match: 5. This CDR3 region has 14 residues. The CDR3, as DNA: TGTGCCAGCAGCCCCTGGGACAGCAACTATGGCTACACCTTC. Its protein is CASSPWDSNYGYTF.

This chain joins TRBV28 and TRBJ2-5; 11 nucleotides match TRBD2. Germline trimming cut 6 bases from V and 5 bases from J; bases unmatched to any gene: 14. Germline V gene sequence: CDR1 MDHEN, CDR2 SYDVKM. The CDR3 has 17 amino acids. This CDR3 reads CASSSRIAGGPRETQYF. CDR3 in DNA: TGTGCCAGCAGCTCCAGAATAGCGGGAGGGCCACGGGAGACCCAGTACTTC.

This clone was counted a few times. The chain joins TRBV4-1 to TRBJ1-4; 7 bases are shared with TRBD1. CDR3 length: 17 amino acids. The germline gives CDR1 MGHRA, CDR2 YSYEKL. The trim removed 1 base at V and 7 bases at J, leaving 12 bases unmatched. The CDR3 reads CASSQGRGGSRSEKLFF. Here the CDR3 DNA reads TGCGCCAGCAGCCAAGGACGAGGGGGCAGCAGAAGTGAAAAACTGTTTTTT.

The V and J genes are TRBV25-1 and TRBJ2-5; a possible D gene is TRBD2 (6 bases). The CDR3 totals 15 residues. Trimming shortened V by 4 bases and J by 5 bases, and 17 bases separated the two germline ends. Germline-derived CDR1 and CDR2 are MGHDK and SYGVNS. The CDR3 coding sequence is TGTGCCAGCAGTGGAAAGTGGCGGAGCGGGGAGACCCAGTACTTC. It specifies CASSGKWRSGETQYF. Full variable domain (missing parts from reference TRBV25-1 and TRBJ2-5): EADIYQTPRYLVIGTGKKITLECSQTMGHDKMYWYQQDPGMELHLIHYSYGVNSTEKGDLSSESTVSRIRTEHFPLTLESARPSHTSQYLCASSGKWRSGETQYFGPGTRLLVL.

This chain uses TRBV23-1 with TRBJ2-4; 8 positions match TRBD1. TRBV23-1 is an open reading frame, and its role is uncertain. The CDR3 spans 16 residues. The V gene end was trimmed by 1 base and the J gene end by 2 bases; junction bases not matched to a gene: 4. CDR3 nucleotide sequence: TGCGCCAGCAGTCAATGGGACAGGCCTTCCAAAAACATTCAGTACTTC. Translation gives CASSQWDRPSKNIQYF.

This clone occurred once. V gene TRBV18 combines with J gene TRBJ2-7; D perhaps matches TRBD2 (5 bases). The length of the CDR3 is 15 residues. From germline, CDR1 is KGHSH and CDR2 LQKENI. Trimming stripped 2 bases from V and 1 base from J, with 12 bases between. CDR3 DNA sequence: TGTGCCAGCTCACCATGGAGAGGGCAATCCTACGAGCAGTACTTC. This gives the protein CASSPWRGQSYEQYF.